This T cell receptor beta chain was captured by sequencing in a study of CXCR3-negative and CXCR3-positive naive CD8 T cells. General study points: Hydrophobicity of TRB CDR3s was greater in CXCR3-positive naive cells than in CXCR3-negative naive cells.

On this clonotype itself: Its antigen remains unknown.

This CDR3 has 14 amino acids. The TRB cDNA libraries were prepared by 5' RACE with UMI labels. TCRdb re-called the 5' RACE reads; every CDR3 protein appears as one record, without DNA. The specimen's table records around 80,000 distinct CDR3 sequences. Sequencing input: naive CXCR3+ CD8+ T cells from blood. As to subset: CD45RO-CCR7+CD27+CD95- naive CD8+ T cells expressing CXCR3 (TNR3+). This receptor was taken from a human donor in good health. Some clones in this sample may be carry-over from other donors' samples. This chain uses TRBV12-3 or TRBV12-4 with TRBJ1-2; no DNA is available, so the TRBD1 call from TCRdb remains unchecked. CDR3 residues: CASRPGQGVDGYTF.